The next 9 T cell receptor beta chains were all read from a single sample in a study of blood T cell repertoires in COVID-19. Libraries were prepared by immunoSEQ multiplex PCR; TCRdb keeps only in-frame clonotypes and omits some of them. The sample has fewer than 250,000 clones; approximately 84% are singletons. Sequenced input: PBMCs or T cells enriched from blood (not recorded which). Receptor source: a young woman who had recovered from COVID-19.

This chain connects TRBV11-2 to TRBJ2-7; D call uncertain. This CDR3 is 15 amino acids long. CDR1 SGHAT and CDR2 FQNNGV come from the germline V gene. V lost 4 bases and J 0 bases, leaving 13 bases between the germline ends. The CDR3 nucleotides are TGTGCCAGCAGCTCCTTGCGTCACTTCTCCTACGAGCAGTACGTC. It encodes CASSSLRHFSYEQYV.

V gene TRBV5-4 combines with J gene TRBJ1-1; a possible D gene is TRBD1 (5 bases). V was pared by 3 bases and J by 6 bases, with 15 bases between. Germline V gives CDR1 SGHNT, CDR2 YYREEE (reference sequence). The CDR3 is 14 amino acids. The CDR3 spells CASSSYAGIAEAFF. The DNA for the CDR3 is TGTGCCAGCAGCTCCTACGCAGGGATCGCTGAAGCTTTCTTT.

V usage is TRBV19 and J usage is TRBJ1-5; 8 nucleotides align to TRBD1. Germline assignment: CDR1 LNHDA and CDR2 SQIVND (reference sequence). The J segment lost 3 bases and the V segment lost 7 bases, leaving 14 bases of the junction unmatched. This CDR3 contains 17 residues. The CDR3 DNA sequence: TGTGCCAGTACCCCCGGGGCAGGGGGCAGGAACAATCAGCCCCAGCATTTT. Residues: CASTPGAGGRNNQPQHF.

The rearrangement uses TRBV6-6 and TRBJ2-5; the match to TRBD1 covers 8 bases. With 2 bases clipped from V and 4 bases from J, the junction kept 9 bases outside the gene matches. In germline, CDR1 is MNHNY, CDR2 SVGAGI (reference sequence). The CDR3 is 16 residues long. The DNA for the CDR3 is TGTGCCAGCAGTTACCCTACACAGGGGACAGGAGAGACCCAGTACTTC. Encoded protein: CASSYPTQGTGETQYF.

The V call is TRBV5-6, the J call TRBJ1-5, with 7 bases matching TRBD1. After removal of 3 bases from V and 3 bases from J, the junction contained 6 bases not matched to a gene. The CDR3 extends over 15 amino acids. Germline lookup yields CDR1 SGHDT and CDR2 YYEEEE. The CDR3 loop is CASSSKQGNNQPQHF. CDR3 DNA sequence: TGTGCCAGCAGCTCAAAACAGGGGAACAATCAGCCCCAGCATTTT.

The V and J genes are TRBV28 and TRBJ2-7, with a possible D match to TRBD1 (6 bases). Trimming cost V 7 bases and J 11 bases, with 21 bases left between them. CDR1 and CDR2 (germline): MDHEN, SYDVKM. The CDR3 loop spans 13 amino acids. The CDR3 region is CASNRKQGTREYF. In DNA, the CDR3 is TGTGCCAGCAACCGTAAACAGGGAACAAGGGAGTACTTC.

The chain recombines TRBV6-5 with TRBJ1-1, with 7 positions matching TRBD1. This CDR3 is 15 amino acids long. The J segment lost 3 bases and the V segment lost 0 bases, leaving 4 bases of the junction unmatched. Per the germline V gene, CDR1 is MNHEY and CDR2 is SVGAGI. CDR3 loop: CASSYSGQADTEAFF. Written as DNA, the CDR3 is TGTGCCAGCAGTTACTCCGGACAGGCCGACACTGAAGCTTTCTTT.

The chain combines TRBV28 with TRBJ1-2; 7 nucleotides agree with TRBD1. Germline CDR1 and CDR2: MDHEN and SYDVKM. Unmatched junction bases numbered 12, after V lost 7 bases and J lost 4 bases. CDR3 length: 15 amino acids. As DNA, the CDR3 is TGTGCCAGCACTGCCTCCAAGGGGGCTGGCTATGGCTACACCTTC. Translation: CASTASKGAGYGYTF.

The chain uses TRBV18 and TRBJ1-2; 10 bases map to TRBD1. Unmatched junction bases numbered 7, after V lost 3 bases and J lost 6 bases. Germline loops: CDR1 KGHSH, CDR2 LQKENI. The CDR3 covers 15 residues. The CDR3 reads CASSPTTTGGDGYTF. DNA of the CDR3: TGTGCCAGCTCACCTACAACGACAGGGGGCGATGGCTACACCTTC.